These T cell receptor beta chains were read from a single sample in a study of regulatory T cells in long-lasting Graves disease. One entry per CDR3 protein, called by TCRdb with MiXCR from the multiplex PCR reads. The profile shows 450,000 to 600,000 distinct CDR3 sequences, 15% to 20% of them singletons. The same data also went into a second study, on T cells in Graves' hyperthyroidism and ophthalmopathy.

Source: peripheral blood mononuclear cells (PBMCs), taken at new diagnosis, from a patient treated with antithyroid drugs. These receptors were collected from a middle-aged man with Graves disease. Both conserved end residues are part of each CDR3. The D gene is left open where the match is weak. Clone size is shown for a subset of rows, as once, few, many or a class of expanded clone.

TRBJ2-1	-	many	TRBV7-8	TGTGCCAGCAGCTTAGCGGGACCTATGATCGAGCAGTTCTTC	CASSLAGPMIEQFF
TRBJ2-7	-	many	TRBV2	TGTGCCAGCAGTGTCCCCCGTTCCTACGAGCAGTACTTC	CASSVPRSYEQYF
TRBJ2-7	-	many	TRBV6-1	TGTGCCAGCAGTCCCCGACAGACCTACGAGCAGTACTTC	CASSPRQTYEQYF
TRBJ2-3	TRBD2	many	TRBV5-1	TGTGCCAGCAGCTCGGGAGCGGGAAGTACAGATACGCAGTATTTT	CASSSGAGSTDTQYF
TRBJ2-7	-	many	TRBV7-9	TGTGCCAGCAGCCTACCGGCAGGGAGCTCCTACGAGCAGTACTTC	CASSLPAGSSYEQYF
TRBJ2-3	-	many	TRBV3-1	TGTGCCAGCAGCGAAAGGGGAACAGATACGCAGTATTTT	CASSERGTDTQYF
TRBJ1-5	TRBD1	many	TRBV28	TGTGCCAGCAGTGTCGGGACAGTTAGCAATCAGCCCCAGCATTTT	CASSVGTVSNQPQHF
TRBJ2-7	-	many	TRBV29-1	TGCAGCGTGGAAGGGACCGCCGGCTACGAGCAGTACTTC	CSVEGTAGYEQYF
TRBJ2-3	-	-	TRBV30	TGTGCCTGGAGTGTACGACGAGATACGCAGTATTTT	CAWSVRRDTQYF
TRBJ2-2	-	-	TRBV3-1	TGTGCCAGCAGCACCATCGGGGAGCTGTTTTTT	CASSTIGELFF
TRBJ2-7	-	-	TRBV18	TGTGCCAGCTCACCCTTCGCGGGTGAGCAGTACTTC	CASSPFAGEQYF
TRBJ2-7	-	few	TRBV12-3/TRBV12-4	TGTGCCAGCAGCCCCCCGACGACCCGACTTAACTACGAGCAGTACTTC	CASSPPTTRLNYEQYF
TRBJ1-5	-	few	TRBV20-1	TGCAGTGTCTCGCAGGGATATGACAATCAGCCCCAGCATTTT	CSVSQGYDNQPQHF
TRBJ2-7	TRBD2	many	TRBV13	TGTGCCAGCAGCTTTAGCGGGAGAGTCTACGAGCAGTACTTC	CASSFSGRVYEQYF
TRBJ2-1	-	few	TRBV5-4	TGTGCCACCAAACAGGGCAATGAGCAGTTCTTC	CATKQGNEQFF
TRBJ2-7	TRBD2	many	TRBV20-1	TGCAGTGCTAGAGATATGCGCGGGAGCCCCTACGAGCAGTACTTC	CSARDMRGSPYEQYF
TRBJ2-7	-	many	TRBV9	TGTGCCAGCAGCGTAGTGGGAAGAGCGGGCTACGAGCAGTACTTC	CASSVVGRAGYEQYF
TRBJ2-7	-	many	TRBV28	TGTGCCAGCAGTTTCCCCGGAAGCTCCTACGAGCAGTACTTC	CASSFPGSSYEQYF
TRBJ2-7	-	-	TRBV15	TGTGCCACCAGCAGTATGCGAAACACTGAGCAGTACTTC	CATSSMRNTEQYF
TRBJ2-7	TRBD1	many	TRBV5-1	TGCGCCAGCAAGAAGCGAACGGGACAGGGGGGCTACGAGCAGTACTTC	CASKKRTGQGGYEQYF
TRBJ2-1	-	-	TRBV19	TGTGCCAGTAGTGGTTTGGAAAGGCGCCGGGGGGAGCAGTTCTTC	CASSGLERRRGEQFF
TRBJ2-7	-	many	TRBV12-3/TRBV12-4	TGTGCCAGCAGCCTCCGGGCCTCCTACGAGCAGTACTTC	CASSLRASYEQYF
TRBJ2-7	TRBD1	many	TRBV6-1	TGTGCCAGCAGTCCCCGGGACAGTGGTTACGAGCAGTACTTC	CASSPRDSGYEQYF
TRBJ2-7	-	many	TRBV7-2	TGTGCCAGCAGCTCTGAGGGAGCTAGAGGGGGATACGAGCAGTACTTC	CASSSEGARGGYEQYF
TRBJ2-5	-	many	TRBV27	TGTGCCAGCAGCGGCAGGGACCACCTTGGAGAGACCCAGTACTTC	CASSGRDHLGETQYF
TRBJ1-3	-	-	TRBV7-9	TGTGCCAGCATCGACCAGGGGACTAGCTCTGGAAACACCATATATTTT	CASIDQGTSSGNTIYF
TRBJ1-1	-	many	TRBV18	TGTGCCAGCTCACCACAGGGGCTGAACACTGAAGCTTTCTTT	CASSPQGLNTEAFF
TRBJ2-2	-	-	TRBV12-5	TGTGCTAGTGGTTTGGTAGCGGGCTACACCGGGGAGCTGCTTTTT	CASGLVAGYTGELLF
TRBJ1-5	-	few	TRBV7-9	TGTGCCAGCAGCTTACAGGGTTGGGGCAATCAGCCCCAGCATTTT	CASSLQGWGNQPQHF
TRBJ2-1	TRBD2	many	TRBV10-1	TGCGCCAGCAGTGATCCCGGACTAGCGGGAGAGTTAGGTGAGCAGTTCTTC	CASSDPGLAGELGEQFF
TRBJ2-5	-	-	TRBV19	TGTGCCAGCAGGGAGAGGGGGCAAGAGACCCAGTACTTC	CASRERGQETQYF
TRBJ1-2	-	-	TRBV29-1	TGCAGCGTTGAAGACCCAGGGCACTATGGCTACACCTTC	CSVEDPGHYGYTF
TRBJ1-2	-	many	TRBV20-1	TGCAGTGCGGACGGCCCCTATGGCTACACCTTC	CSADGPYGYTF
TRBJ2-7	-	many	TRBV10-3	TGTGCCATCAGTGCCCTGATGGAGAGCCCGGACTACGAGCAGTACTTC	CAISALMESPDYEQYF
TRBJ2-7	-	many	TRBV5-1	TGCGCCAGCACGCCGGCGGGACGCAGCTCCTACGAGCAGTACTTC	CASTPAGRSSYEQYF
TRBJ2-3	-	many	TRBV5-1	TGTGCCAGCAGTTTAGGTTTCGCAGATACGCAGTATTTT	CASSLGFADTQYF
TRBJ2-5	-	many	TRBV20-1	TGCAGTGCTGGCGAACGGGCAGGGGGGTTCCAAGAGACCCAGTACTTC	CSAGERAGGFQETQYF
TRBJ2-5	TRBD1	few	TRBV24-1	TGTGCCACCAGTGACCTCACAGGGGGCGGGGAGACCCAGTACTTC	CATSDLTGGGETQYF
TRBJ2-3	TRBD2	-	TRBV25-1	TGTGCCAGCAGTGAATCGAGGGGACTGCCTAGCGGGAGCGCAGATACGCAGTATTTT	CASSESRGLPSGSADTQYF
TRBJ2-7	TRBD1	many	TRBV7-9	TGTGCCAGCAGCTTAATCCAGGGGGCTGCCTACGAGCAGTACTTC	CASSLIQGAAYEQYF
TRBJ2-7	TRBD2	many	TRBV25-1	TGTGCCAGCAGTGAATCGGCTAGCGGGGTCTACGAGCAGTACTTC	CASSESASGVYEQYF
TRBJ2-3	-	-	TRBV12-3/TRBV12-4	TGTGCCAGCAGTTTTACAAGCGGGCTCACAGATACGCAGTATTTT	CASSFTSGLTDTQYF
TRBJ2-3	-	many	TRBV11-2	TGTGCCAGCAGCTTAGGCTCGGCGACCCCCACAGATACGCAGTATTTT	CASSLGSATPTDTQYF
TRBJ1-1	TRBD1	many	TRBV28	TGTGCCAGCTTCCAGACAGGGGACCCTGAAGCTTTCTTT	CASFQTGDPEAFF